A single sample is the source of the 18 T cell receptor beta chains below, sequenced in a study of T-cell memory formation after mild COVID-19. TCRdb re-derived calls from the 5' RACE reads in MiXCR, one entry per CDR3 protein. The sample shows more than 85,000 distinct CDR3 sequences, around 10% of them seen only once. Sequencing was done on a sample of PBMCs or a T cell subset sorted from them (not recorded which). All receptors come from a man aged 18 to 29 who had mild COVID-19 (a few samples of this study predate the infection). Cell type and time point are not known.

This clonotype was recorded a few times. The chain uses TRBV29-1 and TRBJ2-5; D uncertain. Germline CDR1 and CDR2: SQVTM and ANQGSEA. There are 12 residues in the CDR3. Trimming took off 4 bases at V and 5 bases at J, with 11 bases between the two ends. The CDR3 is CSVGLLGETQYF. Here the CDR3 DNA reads TGCAGCGTTGGACTCCTAGGGGAGACCCAGTACTTC. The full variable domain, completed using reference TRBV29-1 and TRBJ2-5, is SAVISQKPSRDICQRGTSLTIQCQVDSQVTMMFWYRQQPGQSLTLIATANQGSEATYESGFVIDKFPISRPNLTFSTLTVSNMSPEDSSIYLCSVGLLGETQYFGPGTRLLVL.

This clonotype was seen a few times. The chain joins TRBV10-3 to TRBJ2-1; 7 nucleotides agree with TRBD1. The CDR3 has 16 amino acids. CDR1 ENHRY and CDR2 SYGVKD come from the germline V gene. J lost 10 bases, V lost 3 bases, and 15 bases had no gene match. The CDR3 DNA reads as TGTGCCATCAGTGACCCCGGGACAGCACTATGGGGGGAGCAGTTCTTC. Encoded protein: CAISDPGTALWGEQFF.

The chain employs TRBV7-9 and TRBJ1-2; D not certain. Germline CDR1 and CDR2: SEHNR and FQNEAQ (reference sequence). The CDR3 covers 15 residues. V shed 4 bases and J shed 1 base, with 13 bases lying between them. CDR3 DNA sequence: TGTGCCAGCAGCTCGACATCGGCCGATAACTATGGCTACACCTTC. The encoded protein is CASSSTSADNYGYTF.

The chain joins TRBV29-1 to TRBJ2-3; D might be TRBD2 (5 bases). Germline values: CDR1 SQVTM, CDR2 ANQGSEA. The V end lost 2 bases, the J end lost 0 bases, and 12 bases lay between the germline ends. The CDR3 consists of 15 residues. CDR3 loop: CSVERSGRSTDTQYF. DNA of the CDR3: TGCAGCGTTGAAAGGTCTGGGAGAAGCACAGATACGCAGTATTTT.

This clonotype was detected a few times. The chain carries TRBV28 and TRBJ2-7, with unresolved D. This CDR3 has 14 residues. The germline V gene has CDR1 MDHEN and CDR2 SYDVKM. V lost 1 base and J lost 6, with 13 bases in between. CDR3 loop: CASSLSGVWSEQYF. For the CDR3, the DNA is TGTGCCAGCAGTTTATCAGGAGTTTGGAGCGAGCAGTACTTC.

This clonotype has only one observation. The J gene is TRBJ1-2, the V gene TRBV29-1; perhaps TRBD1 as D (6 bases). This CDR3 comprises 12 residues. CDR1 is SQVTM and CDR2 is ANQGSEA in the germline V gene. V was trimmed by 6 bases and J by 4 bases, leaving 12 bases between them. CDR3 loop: CSVTGHIYGYTF. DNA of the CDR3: TGCAGCGTGACGGGACATATCTATGGCTACACCTTC.

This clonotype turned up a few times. CDR3 protein: CASSLYRGSNQPQHF. The DNA for the CDR3 is TGTGCCAGCAGCTTATACAGGGGAAGCAATCAGCCCCAGCATTTT. V usage is TRBV7-2 and J usage is TRBJ1-5; TRBD1 matches 7 bases. The ends lost 2 bases at V and 1 base at J; junction bases unmatched: 2. Germline assignment: CDR1 SGHTA and CDR2 FQGNSA. The CDR3 contains 15 residues.

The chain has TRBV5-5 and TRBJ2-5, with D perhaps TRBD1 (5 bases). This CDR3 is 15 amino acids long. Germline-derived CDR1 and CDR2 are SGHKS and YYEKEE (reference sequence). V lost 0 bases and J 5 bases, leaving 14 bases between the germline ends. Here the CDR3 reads CASSLGTSQSETQYF. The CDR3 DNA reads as TGTGCCAGCAGCTTGGGGACAAGTCAGAGCGAGACCCAGTACTTC.

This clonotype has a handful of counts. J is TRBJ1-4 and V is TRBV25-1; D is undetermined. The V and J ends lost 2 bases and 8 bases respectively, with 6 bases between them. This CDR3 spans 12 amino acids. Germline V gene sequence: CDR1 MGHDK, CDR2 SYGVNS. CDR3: CASSEDMEKLFF. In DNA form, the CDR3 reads TGTGCCAGCAGTGAAGACATGGAAAAACTGTTTTTT.

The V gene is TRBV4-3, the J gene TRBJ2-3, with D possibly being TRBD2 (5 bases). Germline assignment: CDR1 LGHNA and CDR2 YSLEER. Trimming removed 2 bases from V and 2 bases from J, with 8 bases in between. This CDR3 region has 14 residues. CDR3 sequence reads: CASSQRDLTDTQYF. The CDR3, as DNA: TGCGCCAGCAGCCAACGGGATCTCACAGATACGCAGTATTTT.

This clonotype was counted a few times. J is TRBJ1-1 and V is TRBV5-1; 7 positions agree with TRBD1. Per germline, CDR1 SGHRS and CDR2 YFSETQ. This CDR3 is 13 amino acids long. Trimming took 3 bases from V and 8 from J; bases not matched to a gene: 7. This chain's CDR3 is CASSSLGTEEAFF. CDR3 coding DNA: TGCGCCAGCAGCTCCCTGGGGACAGAAGAAGCTTTCTTT. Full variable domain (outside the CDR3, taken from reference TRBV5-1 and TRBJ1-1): KAGVTQTPRYLIKTRGQQVTLSCSPISGHRSVSWYQQTPGQGLQFLFEYFSETQRNKGNFPGRFSGRQFSNSRSEMNVSTLELGDSALYLCASSSLGTEEAFFGQGTRLTVV.

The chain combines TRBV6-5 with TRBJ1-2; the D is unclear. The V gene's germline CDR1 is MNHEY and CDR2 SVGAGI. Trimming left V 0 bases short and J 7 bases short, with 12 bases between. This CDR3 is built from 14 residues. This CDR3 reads CASSYSIPVFGYTF. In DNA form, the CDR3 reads TGTGCCAGCAGTTACTCGATACCAGTCTTTGGCTACACCTTC.

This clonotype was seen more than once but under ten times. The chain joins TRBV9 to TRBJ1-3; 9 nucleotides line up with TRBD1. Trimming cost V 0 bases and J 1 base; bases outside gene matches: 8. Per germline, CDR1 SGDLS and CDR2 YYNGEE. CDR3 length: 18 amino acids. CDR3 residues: CASSVDPLQGASGNTIYF. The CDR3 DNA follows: TGTGCCAGCAGCGTAGATCCGTTACAGGGGGCTTCTGGAAACACCATATATTTT. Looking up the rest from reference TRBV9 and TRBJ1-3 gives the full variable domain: DSGVTQTPKHLITATGQRVTLRCSPRSGDLSVYWYQQSLDQGLQFLIQYYNGEERAKGNILERFSAQQFPDLHSELNLSSLELGDSALYFCASSVDPLQGASGNTIYFGEGSWLTVV.

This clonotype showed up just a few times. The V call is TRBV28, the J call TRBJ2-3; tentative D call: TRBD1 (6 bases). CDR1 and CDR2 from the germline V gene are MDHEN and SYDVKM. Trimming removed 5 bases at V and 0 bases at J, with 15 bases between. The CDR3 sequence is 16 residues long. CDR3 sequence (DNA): TGTGCCAGCAGTCTCCCGCTTGGACAGAGCACAGATACGCAGTATTTT. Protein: CASSLPLGQSTDTQYF.

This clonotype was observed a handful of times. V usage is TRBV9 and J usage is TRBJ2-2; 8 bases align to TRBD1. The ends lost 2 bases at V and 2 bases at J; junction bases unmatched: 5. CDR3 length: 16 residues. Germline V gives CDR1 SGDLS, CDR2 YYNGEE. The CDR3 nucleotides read TGTGCCAGCAGCGTGAGGACAGGGCATAACACCGGGGAGCTGTTTTTT. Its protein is CASSVRTGHNTGELFF. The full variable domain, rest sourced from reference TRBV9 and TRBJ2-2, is DSGVTQTPKHLITATGQRVTLRCSPRSGDLSVYWYQQSLDQGLQFLIQYYNGEERAKGNILERFSAQQFPDLHSELNLSSLELGDSALYFCASSVRTGHNTGELFFGEGSRLTVL.

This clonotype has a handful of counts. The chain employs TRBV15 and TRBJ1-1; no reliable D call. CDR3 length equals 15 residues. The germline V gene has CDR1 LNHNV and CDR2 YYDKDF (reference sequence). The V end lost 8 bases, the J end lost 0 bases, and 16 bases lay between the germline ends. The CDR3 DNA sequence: TGTGCCACCGACGCCGGAACAATCATGAACACTGAAGCTTTCTTT. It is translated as CATDAGTIMNTEAFF.

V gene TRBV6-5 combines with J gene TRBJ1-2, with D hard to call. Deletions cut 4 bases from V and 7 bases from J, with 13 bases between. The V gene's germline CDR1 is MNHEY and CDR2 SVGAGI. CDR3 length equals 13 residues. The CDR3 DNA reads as TGTGCCAGCAGTTCCTCCCCCAATGGTGGCTACACCTTC. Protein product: CASSSSPNGGYTF.

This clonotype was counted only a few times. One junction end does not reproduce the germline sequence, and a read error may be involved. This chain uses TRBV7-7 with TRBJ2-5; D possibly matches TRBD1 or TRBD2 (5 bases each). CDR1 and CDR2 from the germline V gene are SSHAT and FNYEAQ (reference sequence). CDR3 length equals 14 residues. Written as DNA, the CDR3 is TGTGCTAGCAGCAACAGGAGGCCTGGGGAGACCCAGTACTTC. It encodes CASSNRRPGETQYF.